Listed below are T cell receptor beta chains from one sample, sequenced in a study of blood T cell dynamics during melanoma immunotherapy. Profiled with immunoSEQ multiplex PCR; TCRdb holds only in-frame clones, not every one. Of roughly 9,400 clones detected, around nine tenths appear once; the ten largest clones hold roughly 32%. The sample here was blood, taken from a patient treated with checkpoint blockade. The receptors here all came from a human donor with melanoma. Both conserved end residues are part of each CDR3.

TRBJ2-7,TRBV6-5,CASSPRDRAYEQYF
TRBJ2-2,TRBV27,CASSLGGGTGELFF
TRBJ1-1,TRBV18,CASSPRSADEAFF
TRBJ2-7,TRBV5-8,CASSRDPGEQYF
TRBJ1-2,TRBV28,CASSRQANYGYTF
TRBJ2-5,TRBV10-3,CAISEGQGAGETQYF
TRBJ1-1,TRBV7-9,CASSPSVGHTEAFF
TRBJ2-2,TRBV5-5,CASSSGASGSENTGELFF
TRBJ2-1,TRBV7-7,CASSGTGTQQFF
TRBJ1-5,TRBV5-1,CASSLGPALGQPQHF
TRBJ2-7,TRBV5-6,CASSTVYEQYF
TRBJ1-1,TRBV9,CASSVRGMNTEAFF
TRBJ2-7,TRBV5-1,CASSRGRLAGGEQYF